This is a list of T cell receptor beta chains from one sample in a study of blood T cell repertoires in COVID-19. TCRdb keeps only in-frame clones here, not all; method: immunoSEQ multiplex PCR. The table has 150,000 to 200,000 clones, approximately 84% seen once. Material: peripheral blood. The receptors come from a woman in her fifties or sixties with COVID-19, enrolled during active disease. CDR3s include the opening cysteine and the closing phenylalanine or tryptophan. D genes are given only for firm matches. Where a row states a size, it is once, few, many or the class of an expanded clone; other rows omit it.

abundance: .
d_gene: .
j_gene: TRBJ1-1
v_gene: TRBV21-1
CDR3aa: CASSKERLMNTEAFF
CDR3nt: TGTGCCAGCAGCAAAGAGCGGCTCATGAACACTGAAGCTTTCTTT

abundance: .
d_gene: TRBD1
j_gene: TRBJ1-5
v_gene: TRBV10-2
CDR3aa: CASSETGEGYSNQPQHF
CDR3nt: TGCGCCAGCAGTGAGACAGGGGAAGGGTATAGCAATCAGCCCCAGCATTTT

abundance: .
d_gene: .
j_gene: TRBJ1-2
v_gene: TRBV27
CDR3aa: CASSLSGVADGYTF
CDR3nt: TGTGCCAGCAGTTTATCCGGGGTAGCGGATGGCTACACCTTC

abundance: .
d_gene: TRBD2
j_gene: TRBJ2-1
v_gene: TRBV7-6
CDR3aa: CASSLETSGVLSYNEQFF
CDR3nt: TGTGCCAGCAGCTTAGAGACTAGCGGGGTCCTCTCCTACAATGAGCAGTTCTTC

abundance: .
d_gene: TRBD2
j_gene: TRBJ2-1
v_gene: TRBV5-1
CDR3aa: CASSGGTSEGSNEQFF
CDR3nt: TGCGCCAGCAGCGGCGGGACTAGCGAAGGGTCCAATGAGCAGTTCTTC

abundance: .
d_gene: .
j_gene: TRBJ1-2
v_gene: TRBV24-1
CDR3aa: CAGTGICHGYTF
CDR3nt: TGTGCCGGCACAGGGATTTGCCATGGCTACACCTTC

abundance: .
d_gene: .
j_gene: TRBJ2-2
v_gene: TRBV6-4
CDR3aa: CASSEQDINTGELFF
CDR3nt: TGTGCCAGCAGTGAACAGGATATTAACACCGGGGAGCTGTTTTTT

abundance: .
d_gene: .
j_gene: TRBJ2-1
v_gene: TRBV7-3
CDR3aa: CASSTTLPGHEQFF
CDR3nt: TGTGCCAGCAGTACAACTCTCCCAGGGCATGAGCAGTTCTTC

abundance: .
d_gene: .
j_gene: TRBJ1-2
v_gene: TRBV20-1
CDR3aa: CSASQVAGYTF
CDR3nt: TGCAGTGCTAGCCAGGTGGCTGGCTACACCTTC

abundance: .
d_gene: .
j_gene: TRBJ2-4
v_gene: TRBV6-5
CDR3aa: CASSYRTAQNIQYF
CDR3nt: TGTGCCAGCAGTTATAGGACAGCCCAAAACATTCAGTACTTC

abundance: .
d_gene: .
j_gene: TRBJ1-4
v_gene: TRBV7-9
CDR3aa: CASSLDARNEKLFF
CDR3nt: TGTGCCAGCAGCTTAGATGCCCGGAATGAAAAACTGTTTTTT

abundance: .
d_gene: .
j_gene: TRBJ1-4
v_gene: TRBV19
CDR3aa: CASSILGVNEKLFF
CDR3nt: TGTGCCAGTAGTATTCTCGGGGTTAATGAAAAACTGTTTTTT

abundance: .
d_gene: .
j_gene: TRBJ2-2
v_gene: TRBV5-5
CDR3aa: CASRTETNTGELFF
CDR3nt: TGTGCCAGCCGGACAGAAACGAACACCGGGGAGCTGTTTTTT

abundance: .
d_gene: .
j_gene: TRBJ1-6
v_gene: TRBV4-1
CDR3aa: CASSSPARGSPLHF
CDR3nt: TGCGCCAGCAGCTCCCCTGCCCGGGGGTCACCCCTCCACTTT

abundance: .
d_gene: .
j_gene: TRBJ2-7
v_gene: TRBV5-1
CDR3aa: CASREGPESSYEQYF
CDR3nt: TGCGCCAGCAGGGAGGGGCCCGAAAGCTCCTACGAGCAGTACTTC

abundance: .
d_gene: .
j_gene: TRBJ1-1
v_gene: TRBV30
CDR3aa: CAWSPGVTEAFF
CDR3nt: TGTGCCTGGAGTCCGGGGGTCACTGAAGCTTTCTTT

abundance: .
d_gene: TRBD2
j_gene: TRBJ2-5
v_gene: TRBV2
CDR3aa: CASSEAHLAGVPTQYF
CDR3nt: TGTGCCAGCAGTGAAGCTCACCTAGCGGGGGTTCCTACCCAGTACTTC

abundance: .
d_gene: TRBD2
j_gene: TRBJ2-5
v_gene: TRBV28
CDR3aa: CASRGTSGAETQYF
CDR3nt: TGTGCCAGCAGGGGGACTAGCGGTGCGGAGACCCAGTACTTC

abundance: .
d_gene: .
j_gene: TRBJ2-5
v_gene: TRBV3-1/TRBV3-2
CDR3aa: CASSQEEWVGGVMTQYF
CDR3nt: TGTGCCAGCAGCCAAGAAGAGTGGGTAGGAGGGGTTATGACCCAGTACTTC

abundance: once
d_gene: .
j_gene: TRBJ1-6
v_gene: TRBV5-4
CDR3aa: CASSFTGVLYSPLHF
CDR3nt: TGTGCCAGCAGCTTTACGGGGGTACTGTATTCACCCCTCCACTTT

abundance: .
d_gene: .
j_gene: TRBJ1-6
v_gene: TRBV30
CDR3aa: CACDTSSSYNSPLHF
CDR3nt: TGTGCCTGCGACACCTCGAGCTCCTATAATTCACCCCTCCACTTT

abundance: .
d_gene: TRBD1
j_gene: TRBJ1-5
v_gene: TRBV4-1
CDR3aa: CASSQDQEGAPFNQPQHF
CDR3nt: TGCGCCAGCAGCCAAGATCAGGAGGGGGCCCCCTTTAATCAGCCCCAGCATTTT

abundance: .
d_gene: .
j_gene: TRBJ1-5
v_gene: TRBV11-2
CDR3aa: CASSANIDQPQHF
CDR3nt: TGTGCCAGCAGCGCAAACATTGATCAGCCCCAGCATTTT

abundance: .
d_gene: .
j_gene: TRBJ1-6
v_gene: TRBV4-3
CDR3aa: CASSSHRNSPLHF
CDR3nt: TGCGCCAGCAGCTCCCACAGAAATTCACCCCTCCACTTT

abundance: .
d_gene: .
j_gene: TRBJ1-2
v_gene: TRBV6-2/TRBV6-3
CDR3aa: CASSYDSYGYTF
CDR3nt: TGTGCCAGCAGTTACGACAGTTATGGCTACACCTTC

abundance: .
d_gene: TRBD2
j_gene: TRBJ2-3
v_gene: TRBV27
CDR3aa: CASRPGLAGLNTQYF
CDR3nt: TGTGCCAGCAGGCCGGGACTAGCGGGGTTAAATACGCAGTATTTT

abundance: .
d_gene: TRBD1
j_gene: TRBJ2-3
v_gene: TRBV5-1
CDR3aa: CASSSTGKSSTQYF
CDR3nt: TGCGCCAGCAGCTCGACAGGGAAATCCTCTACGCAGTATTTT

abundance: .
d_gene: TRBD1
j_gene: TRBJ1-6
v_gene: TRBV5-1
CDR3aa: CASSTIYRGPSNSPLHF
CDR3nt: TGCGCCAGCAGCACAATCTACAGGGGGCCTTCTAATTCACCCCTCCACTTT

abundance: .
d_gene: TRBD1
j_gene: TRBJ2-1
v_gene: TRBV5-5
CDR3aa: CASSSTGTNYNEQFF
CDR3nt: TGTGCCAGCAGTTCGACAGGGACCAATTACAATGAGCAGTTCTTC

abundance: .
d_gene: TRBD1
j_gene: TRBJ2-7
v_gene: TRBV27
CDR3aa: CASSPYRGPEQYF
CDR3nt: TGTGCCAGCAGTCCCTACAGGGGTCCCGAGCAGTACTTC

abundance: .
d_gene: .
j_gene: TRBJ2-2
v_gene: TRBV5-1
CDR3aa: CASSYGDSFTGELFF
CDR3nt: TGCGCCAGCAGTTACGGGGACTCGTTCACCGGGGAGCTGTTTTTT

abundance: .
d_gene: .
j_gene: TRBJ1-2
v_gene: TRBV30
CDR3aa: CAWSPRGGLYGYTF
CDR3nt: TGTGCCTGGAGTCCGAGGGGGGGGCTCTATGGCTACACCTTC

abundance: once
d_gene: .
j_gene: TRBJ2-3
v_gene: TRBV9
CDR3aa: CASSDPRTADTQYF
CDR3nt: TGTGCCAGCAGCGACCCGCGGACAGCCGATACGCAGTATTTT

abundance: .
d_gene: TRBD1
j_gene: TRBJ1-6
v_gene: TRBV9
CDR3aa: CASSVRDRNSPLHF
CDR3nt: TGTGCCAGCAGCGTCCGGGACAGAAATTCACCCCTCCACTTT

abundance: few
d_gene: TRBD1
j_gene: TRBJ1-6
v_gene: TRBV7-4
CDR3aa: CASSLGQPFYNSPLHF
CDR3nt: TGTGCCAGCAGCCTGGGACAGCCCTTCTATAATTCACCCCTCCACTTT

abundance: few
d_gene: .
j_gene: TRBJ2-2
v_gene: TRBV5-1
CDR3aa: CASSLDGTNTGELFF
CDR3nt: TGCGCCAGCAGCTTGGATGGCACGAACACCGGGGAGCTGTTTTTT

abundance: .
d_gene: TRBD1
j_gene: TRBJ1-2
v_gene: TRBV11-3
CDR3aa: CASSRTGSGYTF
CDR3nt: TGTGCCAGCAGCCGGACAGGGTCTGGCTACACCTTC

abundance: .
d_gene: .
j_gene: TRBJ2-7
v_gene: TRBV3-1/TRBV3-2
CDR3aa: CASSQVSYEQYF
CDR3nt: TGTGCCAGCAGCCAAGTATCCTACGAGCAGTACTTC

abundance: once
d_gene: .
j_gene: TRBJ2-4
v_gene: TRBV13
CDR3aa: CASSSDRNIQYF
CDR3nt: TGTGCCAGCAGCTCCGACAGAAACATTCAGTACTTC

abundance: .
d_gene: TRBD1
j_gene: TRBJ2-2
v_gene: TRBV15
CDR3aa: CATALGGAIATGELFF
CDR3nt: TGTGCCACTGCACTAGGGGGCGCGATAGCAACCGGGGAGCTGTTTTTT

abundance: .
d_gene: TRBD2
j_gene: TRBJ2-2
v_gene: TRBV30
CDR3aa: CAQTGLAGEVAGELFF
CDR3nt: TGTGCCCAGACGGGACTAGCGGGGGAAGTGGCCGGGGAGCTGTTTTTT

abundance: .
d_gene: .
j_gene: TRBJ2-3
v_gene: TRBV2
CDR3aa: CASSDPSEVGTDTQYF
CDR3nt: TGTGCCAGCAGTGACCCTAGCGAGGTGGGCACAGATACGCAGTATTTT

abundance: .
d_gene: TRBD1
j_gene: TRBJ2-7
v_gene: TRBV6-5
CDR3aa: CASSRTGSSYEQYF
CDR3nt: TGTGCCAGCAGTCGGACAGGGAGCTCCTACGAGCAGTACTTC

abundance: .
d_gene: TRBD1
j_gene: TRBJ1-5
v_gene: TRBV7-2
CDR3aa: CASSYSGGAGQPQHF
CDR3nt: TGTGCCAGCAGCTATTCAGGGGGCGCAGGACAGCCCCAGCATTTT

abundance: .
d_gene: .
j_gene: TRBJ1-3
v_gene: TRBV5-6
CDR3aa: CASLTPGTIYF
CDR3nt: TGTGCCAGCCTCACTCCGGGCACCATATATTTT

abundance: few
d_gene: TRBD2
j_gene: TRBJ2-7
v_gene: TRBV15
CDR3aa: CATSSPGTSDYEQYF
CDR3nt: TGTGCCACCAGCAGCCCCGGGACTAGCGACTACGAGCAGTACTTC

abundance: once
d_gene: .
j_gene: TRBJ1-1
v_gene: TRBV12-3/TRBV12-4
CDR3aa: CASSFGGLTEAFF
CDR3nt: TGTGCCAGCTCCTTCGGGGGGCTAACTGAAGCTTTCTTT

abundance: .
d_gene: .
j_gene: TRBJ1-2
v_gene: TRBV10-3
CDR3aa: CAISDSSNNYGYTF
CDR3nt: TGTGCCATCAGCGACAGTTCCAATAACTATGGCTACACCTTC

abundance: .
d_gene: .
j_gene: TRBJ2-7
v_gene: TRBV7-6
CDR3aa: CASSLVTGKDYEQYF
CDR3nt: TGTGCCAGCAGCTTAGTAACCGGGAAAGACTACGAGCAGTACTTC

abundance: .
d_gene: .
j_gene: TRBJ1-6
v_gene: TRBV28
CDR3aa: CASSLWESPLHF
CDR3nt: TGTGCCAGCAGTTTATGGGAGTCACCCCTCCACTTT

abundance: .
d_gene: .
j_gene: TRBJ1-1
v_gene: TRBV5-1
CDR3aa: CASSLVGGNTEAFF
CDR3nt: TGCGCCAGCAGCTTGGTCGGGGGGAACACTGAAGCTTTCTTT

abundance: .
d_gene: .
j_gene: TRBJ2-3
v_gene: TRBV29-1
CDR3aa: CSVVVAGISTDTQYF
CDR3nt: TGCAGCGTTGTGGTGGCAGGGATAAGCACAGATACGCAGTATTTT

abundance: .
d_gene: TRBD1
j_gene: TRBJ1-5
v_gene: TRBV7-2
CDR3aa: CASSLGGQGGQPQHF
CDR3nt: TGTGCCAGCAGCTTAGGGGGACAGGGGGGACAGCCCCAGCATTTT

abundance: .
d_gene: .
j_gene: TRBJ2-3
v_gene: TRBV20-1
CDR3aa: CSAADYPSQYF
CDR3nt: TGCAGTGCTGCCGACTACCCGTCTCAGTATTTT